The following is a TCR beta chain sequence with its context. This specimen comes from a study of blood T cell repertoires in COVID-19. On the study more broadly: From T cells, B-cell-depleted T cells, or PBMCs came the material, which was cDNA or gDNA.

Germline-derived CDR1 and CDR2 are SGHAT and FQNNGV. This CDR3 contains 16 residues. The J segment lost 8 bases and the V segment lost 5 bases, leaving 11 bases of the junction unmatched. Assay: immunoSEQ multiplex PCR; the TCRdb copy retains only in-frame clones and omits some. The table has fewer than 200,000 clones, roughly 80% seen once; the top ten hold nearly 4.5%. This receptor was taken from a woman between 45 and 60 years old who had recovered from COVID-19. The genes are TRBV11-2 and TRBJ1-6; 8 bases agree with TRBD1. Sequenced material: PBMCs or T cells enriched from blood (not recorded which). Written as DNA, the CDR3 is TGTGCCAGCAGCCCTGGACAGGGTTTGACTGATTCACCCCTCCACTTT. Amino acid sequence: CASSPGQGLTDSPLHF.